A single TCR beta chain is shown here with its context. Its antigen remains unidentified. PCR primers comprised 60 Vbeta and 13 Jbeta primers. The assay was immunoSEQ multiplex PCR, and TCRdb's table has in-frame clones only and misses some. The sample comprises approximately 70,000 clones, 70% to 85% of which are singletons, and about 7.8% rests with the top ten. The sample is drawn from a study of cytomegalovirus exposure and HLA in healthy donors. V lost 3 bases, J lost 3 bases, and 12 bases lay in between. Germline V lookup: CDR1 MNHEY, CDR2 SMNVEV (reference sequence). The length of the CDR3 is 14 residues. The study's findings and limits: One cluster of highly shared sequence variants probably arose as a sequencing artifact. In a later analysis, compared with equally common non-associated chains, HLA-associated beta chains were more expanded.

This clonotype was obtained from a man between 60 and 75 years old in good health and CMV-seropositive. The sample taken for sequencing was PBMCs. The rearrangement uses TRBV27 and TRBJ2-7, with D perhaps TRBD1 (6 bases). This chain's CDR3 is CASSLGAGGYEQYF. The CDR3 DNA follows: TGTGCCAGCAGTTTGGGGGCGGGCGGCTACGAGCAGTACTTC.